This record looks at one T cell receptor (beta chain) sequence and its context. This sample is drawn from a study of blood T cell repertoires in COVID-19. Germline lookup yields CDR1 MDHEN and CDR2 SYDVKM. V shed 3 bases and J shed 9 bases, with 12 bases lying between them. The CDR3 is made up of 14 amino acids. Only in-frame clones appear in the TCRdb table, and some are missing; sequencing was by immunoSEQ multiplex PCR. The sample shows around 60,000 clones, 72% of them seen only once. The chain recombines TRBV28 with TRBJ1-6; weak D call: TRBD1 (5 bases). The sequence was collected from a woman in her 70s with COVID-19, enrolled during active disease. Sequenced input: peripheral blood. CDR3: CASSFGPGLSPLHF. The DNA of the CDR3 is TGTGCCAGCAGTTTTGGGCCAGGGCTTTCACCCCTCCACTTT.